This record looks at one T cell receptor (beta chain) sequence and its context. Together with a sample-barcoded 5' primer, a J-beta primer mix was included in a second PCR lasting roughly 7 to 11 cycles. Through a template-switch adaptor with 12 random nucleotides, each cDNA molecule received a tag. TCRdb called the 5' RACE reads again in MiXCR, with one record for every CDR3 protein. The sample includes about 620,000 distinct CDR3 sequences, approximately 52% seen only once; the top ten take less than 15%. Looked up from germline, CDR1 is SEHNR and CDR2 is FQNEAQ (reference sequence). The CDR3 runs to 14 residues. The V and J ends lost 5 bases and 5 bases respectively, with 12 bases between them. The data were obtained in a study of blood T cells in healthy people across ages.

The receptor was derived from a woman aged 80 or over in good health. V is TRBV7-9 and J is TRBJ1-4; D unresolved. What was sequenced was blood. The DNA of the CDR3 is TGTGCCAGCAGCCTAACGGGCAGCAATGAAAAACTGTTTTTT. It yields the protein CASSLTGSNEKLFF.